The 21 T cell receptor beta chains in this list originate from one sample, sequenced in a study of blood T cell repertoires in COVID-19. Repertoires were generated with immunoSEQ multiplex PCR, while TCRdb's copy carries only in-frame clones and drops some. Of a few hundred thousand clones listed, about 80% were seen once; the top ten hold around 14%. Sequenced input: peripheral blood. Every receptor here comes from a person aged 70 to 79 with COVID-19, enrolled during active disease.

This chain links TRBV28 with TRBJ1-5, with 7 bases that match TRBD1. Germline V CDR1 and CDR2: MDHEN, SYDVKM. This CDR3 has 14 amino acids. V was pared by 5 bases and J by 5 bases, with 6 bases of the junction left unmatched. The CDR3 spells CASSKQGTDQPQHF. The CDR3 nucleotides are TGTGCCAGCAGTAAACAGGGGACGGATCAGCCCCAGCATTTT.

The table lists this clone with many counts. The J gene is TRBJ1-1, the V gene TRBV7-9; D is undetermined. V dropped 3 bases and J dropped 1 base, with 6 bases sitting between them. The germline gives CDR1 SEHNR, CDR2 FQNEAQ (reference sequence). The CDR3 spans 13 residues. The CDR3 DNA reads TGTGCCAGCAGCTTGGCAGAGAACACTGAAGCTTTCTTT. It translates to CASSLAENTEAFF.

This chain connects TRBV7-3 to TRBJ1-1; TRBD1 might be the D (5 bases). The V gene's germline CDR1 is SGHTA and CDR2 FQGTGA. Trimming cost V 4 bases and J 1 base, with 10 bases left between them. This CDR3 region has 14 residues. CDR3 region: CASSSHGGNTEAFF. The CDR3, as DNA: TGTGCCAGCAGCTCCCACGGGGGGAACACTGAAGCTTTCTTT.

This chain connects TRBV5-6 to TRBJ1-1; tentative D call: TRBD1 (5 bases). Trimming pared 5 bases from V and 5 bases from J, leaving 19 bases between. The CDR3 has 15 amino acids. Looked up from germline, CDR1 is SGHDT and CDR2 is YYEEEE. The CDR3 nucleotides read TGTGCCAGCAGTTTCGGGGGTTCATGGGGGACTGAAGCTTTCTTT. Encoded protein: CASSFGGSWGTEAFF. Complete variable domain (other parts from reference TRBV5-6 and TRBJ1-1): DAGVTQSPTHLIKTRGQQVTLRCSPKSGHDTVSWYQQALGQGPQFIFQYYEEEERQRGNFPDRFSGHQFPNYSSELNVNALLLGDSALYLCASSFGGSWGTEAFFGQGTRLTVV.

In its sample, this clone was seen once. The V call is TRBV7-6, the J call TRBJ2-2; 11 bases fit TRBD2. CDR1 is SGHVS, CDR2 FNYEAQ, per germline. V was pared by 0 bases and J by 7 bases, with 4 bases of the junction left unmatched. This CDR3 has 16 residues. As DNA, the CDR3 is TGTGCCAGCAGCTTAGCTAGCGGGAGGGCCGGCGGGGAGCTGTTTTTT. Its protein is CASSLASGRAGGELFF. The variable domain in full, with the rest retrieved from reference TRBV7-6 and TRBJ2-2, is GAGVSQSPRYKVTKRGQDVALRCDPISGHVSLYWYRQALGQGPEFLTYFNYEAQQDKSGLPNDRFSAERPEGSISTLTIQRTEQRDSAMYRCASSLASGRAGGELFFGEGSRLTVL.

This chain uses TRBV6-2 or TRBV6-3 with TRBJ2-6; the match to TRBD1 covers 10 bases. J was trimmed by 0 bases and V by 5 bases; bases with no gene match: 4. From germline, CDR1 is MNHEY and CDR2 SVGEGT. The CDR3 consists of 17 residues. The CDR3 spells CASSRDRGTSGANVLTF. Here the CDR3 DNA reads TGTGCCAGCAGTCGGGACAGGGGCACCTCTGGGGCCAACGTCCTGACTTTC.

The gene calls are TRBV18 and TRBJ2-3; 9 bases match TRBD2. Trimming took 1 base from V and 0 from J; bases not matched to a gene: 8. The germline gives CDR1 KGHSH, CDR2 LQKENI. The CDR3 extends over 18 amino acids. CDR3 region: CASSPLRASGGSTDTQYF. CDR3 DNA sequence: TGTGCCAGCTCACCACTACGCGCGAGCGGGGGGAGCACAGATACGCAGTATTTT. Combining the CDR3 with reference TRBV18 and TRBJ2-3 gives the whole variable domain NAGVMQNPRHLVRRRGQEARLRCSPMKGHSHVYWYRQLPEEGLKFMVYLQKENIIDESGMPKERFSAEFPKEGPSILRIQQVVRGDSAAYFCASSPLRASGGSTDTQYFGPGTRLTVL.

The chain carries TRBV28 and TRBJ1-5; D possibly corresponds to TRBD1 (5 bases). CDR1 MDHEN and CDR2 SYDVKM come from the germline V gene. V was trimmed by 1 base and J by 6 bases, leaving 19 bases between them. This CDR3 has 17 amino acids. The CDR3 bases are TGTGCCAGCAGTTTATCCGTGGGGCTAAATCGGTTTCAGCCCCAGCATTTT. The encoded protein is CASSLSVGLNRFQPQHF. Together with reference TRBV28 and TRBJ1-5, the CDR3 gives the full variable domain: DVKVTQSSRYLVKRTGEKVFLECVQDMDHENMFWYRQDPGLGLRLIYFSYDVKMKEKGDIPEGYSVSREKKERFSLILESASTNQTSMYLCASSLSVGLNRFQPQHFGDGTRLSIL.

J is TRBJ1-4 and V is TRBV28; TRBD1 matches at 11 bases. The junction had 9 bases not matched to a gene; V was cut back by 5 bases and J by 7 bases. The V gene's germline CDR1 is MDHEN and CDR2 SYDVKM. This CDR3 contains 16 residues. CDR3 in amino acids: CASSRDRGSGGEKLFF. DNA for the CDR3: TGTGCCAGCAGTAGGGACAGGGGGAGCGGAGGTGAAAAACTGTTTTTT.

This clone was counted a few times. The chain uses TRBV18 and TRBJ1-4, with 9 bases identical to TRBD1. Trimming cost V 5 bases and J 8 bases; bases outside gene matches: 27. The CDR3 has 21 amino acids. From germline, CDR1 is KGHSH and CDR2 LQKENI. The CDR3 loop is CASSVTGTGFVGRPGVEKLFF. The CDR3 nucleotides are TGTGCCAGCTCAGTAACCGGGACAGGGTTCGTGGGGCGGCCCGGCGTCGAAAAACTGTTTTTT.

CDR3 sequence (DNA): TGTGCCATCACCTTGGAGCCAGGGAACCCCTATGGCTACACCTTC. It is translated as CAITLEPGNPYGYTF. V and J are TRBV10-3 and TRBJ1-2; tentatively, D is TRBD1 (5 bases). The V and J ends lost 7 bases and 4 bases respectively, with 19 bases between them. Germline values: CDR1 ENHRY, CDR2 SYGVKD. The CDR3 runs 15 residues.

V gene TRBV6-1 combines with J gene TRBJ2-7; tentative D call: TRBD1 (6 bases). V dropped 6 bases and J dropped 0 bases, with 18 bases sitting between them. CDR1 is MNHNS and CDR2 is SASEGT in the germline V gene. The CDR3 is made up of 16 amino acids. The CDR3 DNA sequence: TGTGCCAGCAGCGAATCCGGGACACTACTCTCCTACGAGCAGTACTTC. It codes for CASSESGTLLSYEQYF.

This clone was counted a few times. This chain uses TRBV6-2 or TRBV6-3 with TRBJ2-2; D gene unclear. This CDR3 has 13 amino acids. V was cut by 0 bases and J by 8 bases, with 7 bases left in between. Germline loops: CDR1 MNHEY, CDR2 SVGEGT. CDR3 DNA: TGTGCCAGCAGTTACTCCCGGGTGGGGGAGCTGTTTTTT. Amino acid sequence: CASSYSRVGELFF.

V is TRBV27 and J is TRBJ1-6; 7 bases line up with TRBD1. This CDR3 has 14 amino acids. Germline CDR1 MNHEY, CDR2 SMNVEV (reference sequence). The trim removed 6 bases at V and 6 bases at J, leaving 5 bases unmatched. CDR3 sequence: CASRTGTVNSPLHF. The CDR3 DNA reads TGTGCCAGCAGGACCGGGACAGTTAATTCACCCCTCCACTTT.

This clone has only one observation. The chain combines TRBV18 with TRBJ2-4; perhaps TRBD1 as D (5 bases). CDR1 KGHSH and CDR2 LQKENI come from the germline V gene. Trimming left V 3 bases short and J 5 bases short, with 11 bases between. The CDR3 consists of 14 residues. The CDR3 loop reads CASSPGQAQNIQYF. For the CDR3, the DNA is TGTGCCAGCTCACCGGGGCAGGCCCAAAACATTCAGTACTTC.

V is TRBV9 and J is TRBJ1-3; TRBD1 might be the D (5 bases). The V end lost 0 bases, the J end lost 9 bases, and 10 bases lay between the germline ends. The germline gives CDR1 SGDLS, CDR2 YYNGEE. This CDR3 is built from 13 residues. CDR3 residues: CASSVDVGGTIYF. CDR3 DNA: TGTGCCAGCAGCGTAGACGTGGGGGGCACCATATATTTT. Together with reference TRBV9 and TRBJ1-3, the CDR3 gives the full variable domain: DSGVTQTPKHLITATGQRVTLRCSPRSGDLSVYWYQQSLDQGLQFLIQYYNGEERAKGNILERFSAQQFPDLHSELNLSSLELGDSALYFCASSVDVGGTIYFGEGSWLTVV.

The chain is built from TRBV29-1 and TRBJ1-2; 9 bases map to TRBD1. From germline, CDR1 is SQVTM and CDR2 ANQGSEA. This CDR3 has 15 residues. After removal of 6 bases from V and 4 bases from J, the junction contained 12 bases not matched to a gene. CDR3 DNA sequence: TGCAGCGTAACCGGGACAGGGAGTCGGGCCTATGGCTACACCTTC. Its translation is CSVTGTGSRAYGYTF.

The chain links TRBV28 to TRBJ1-6; D uncertain. This CDR3 contains 15 residues. Trimming shortened V by 7 bases and J by 8 bases, and 18 bases separated the two germline ends. CDR1 and CDR2 from the germline V gene are MDHEN and SYDVKM. The CDR3, as DNA: TGTGCCAGCACCTCCTCTGGGCTCTACTATTCACCCCTCCACTTT. Protein product: CASTSSGLYYSPLHF.

The table lists this clone with a count of one. The chain carries TRBV4-1 and TRBJ1-3; 7 nucleotides match TRBD1. The CDR3 consists of 14 residues. Looked up from germline, CDR1 is MGHRA and CDR2 is YSYEKL. The junction had 7 bases not matched to a gene; V was cut back by 6 bases and J by 5 bases. The CDR3 sequence: CASREGRGRNTIYF. In DNA form, the CDR3 reads TGCGCCAGCAGGGAAGGCAGGGGGAGAAACACCATATATTTT.

The V gene is TRBV5-8, the J gene TRBJ2-4, with 10 positions matching TRBD2. This CDR3 is built from 17 residues. V trimming: 0 bases; J trimming: 3 bases; junction bases outside the gene matches: 6. Germline V gene sequence: CDR1 SGHTS, CDR2 YDEGEE. As DNA, the CDR3 is TGTGCCAGCAGCTTGGGGCTAGCGGGAGTAGTCAAAAACATTCAGTACTTC. Residues: CASSLGLAGVVKNIQYF.

The chain is built from TRBV23-1 and TRBJ2-1, with TRBD2 matching 8 bases. TRBV23-1 is identified as an open reading frame with a role that is uncertain. Trimming at V came to 0 bases and at J to 4 bases, leaving 14 bases not matched to a gene. This CDR3 comprises 19 residues. The CDR3 spells CASSQSPKFGGRPYNEQFF. The CDR3 region has the DNA TGCGCCAGCAGTCAATCCCCCAAATTCGGCGGGAGGCCTTACAATGAGCAGTTCTTC.